The entry below describes one T cell receptor (beta chain). This sample is drawn from a study of molecular identifiers for immune sequencing clone quantification. Trimming removed 6 bases from V and 3 bases from J, with 15 bases in between. In germline, CDR1 is MNHEY, CDR2 SVGAGI. The CDR3 runs 14 residues. TCRdb redid the calling of the PCR reads with MiXCR, one entry per CDR3 protein. The sample consists of around 100,000 distinct CDR3 sequences, under 40% of them appearing once. The sample consisted of naive CD8+ T cells from blood, with Jurkat cell RNA spiked in. The subset here: FACS-sorted CD8+CD4-CCR7+CD45RA+ naive T cells. The chain recombines TRBV6-5 with TRBJ2-7; D might be TRBD1 (5 bases). The TCR sequence derives from a human donor in good health. Some libraries in this study had Jurkat cell RNA spiked in. DNA of the CDR3: TGTGCCAGCAGGGGGCGGAGCAGACGCTACGAGCAGTACTTC. Protein sequence: CASRGRSRRYEQYF.